The clone carrying this TCR beta chain was observed many times. These data belong to a study of T cells after yellow fever vaccination. Study-level background: CD3, CD45RA, CCR7 and CD95 sorting yielded EM, EMRA, CM and Tscm memory subsets. Study conclusions and caveats: Bulk-population clonotypes that are abundant could appear as contaminants in FACS-sorted repertoires. Almost every vaccine-responding clonotype was undetectable in sorted memory subsets on day 0.

A process of 5'RACE template switching, which added a universal primer site and UMIs, was used to make TCR cDNA. TCRdb reprocessed the 5' RACE reads via MiXCR and lists one record per CDR3 protein. Of approximately 58,000 distinct CDR3 sequences in the sample, 5.5% to 6% are singletons; the top ten hold 25% to 40%. V gave up 6 bases and J gave up 4 bases; unmatched junction bases: 10. This CDR3 comprises 17 residues. Germline V gene sequence: CDR1 LGHNA, CDR2 YSLEER. The clonotype comes from a man between 18 and 35 years old who received the YFV17D yellow fever vaccine. The sequencing here drew on PBMCs, either bulk or a sorted T-cell subset (CD4+, CD8+, memory, or dextramer-sorted; not recorded which), taken on the day of the yellow fever booster vaccination. The V gene is TRBV4-3, the J gene TRBJ2-2; 11 nucleotides align to TRBD1. The CDR3 reads CASSYHPGQGGTGELFF. The CDR3 DNA sequence: TGCGCCAGCAGTTATCATCCGGGACAGGGGGGCACCGGGGAGCTGTTTTTT.